This T cell receptor (beta chain) was captured by sequencing in a study of cytomegalovirus exposure and HLA in healthy donors. The V segment lost 0 bases and the J segment 6 bases; nucleotides outside the gene matches: 3. CDR3 length: 15 amino acids. CDR1 and CDR2 (germline): SGHDT, YYEEEE. Use of 60 Vbeta and 13 Jbeta primers characterized the PCR. Assay: immunoSEQ multiplex PCR; the TCRdb copy retains only in-frame clones and omits some. The sample contains some 150,000 clones, around three quarters of which appear only once. V is TRBV5-6 and J is TRBJ1-6; 7 nucleotides match TRBD1. The sample taken for sequencing was PBMCs. This sequence was found in a man between 25 and 39 years old in good health and CMV-seronegative. The CDR3 DNA reads TGTGCCAGCAGCTTGGAACCAGGGGGTAATTCACCCCTCCACTTT. It encodes CASSLEPGGNSPLHF.